Below, 18 T cell receptor beta chains from the same sample are listed, as sequenced in a study of blood T cell repertoires in COVID-19. Generated by immunoSEQ multiplex PCR, the TCRdb table keeps only in-frame clones and is missing some. The sample yields about 270,000 clones, approximately 90% seen once. Sequenced: PBMCs or T cells enriched from blood (not recorded which). The source is a woman aged 55-69 years in a cohort exposed to, infected with or recovered from COVID-19 (not recorded which).

This chain links TRBV15 with TRBJ2-1; 12 nucleotides align to TRBD1. CDR1 and CDR2 from the germline V gene are LNHNV and YYDKDF (reference sequence). CDR3 length: 16 residues. The junction had 1 base not matched to a gene; V was cut back by 3 bases and J by 1 base. The CDR3 DNA reads as TGTGCCACCAGCAGGGGACAGGGGGCATCCTACAATGAGCAGTTCTTC. This translates into CATSRGQGASYNEQFF.

The chain employs TRBV18 and TRBJ2-1; D uncertain. V was shortened by 3 bases and J by 6 bases, with 18 bases between the two germline ends. This CDR3 is built from 16 residues. Per the germline V gene, CDR1 is KGHSH and CDR2 is LQKENI. CDR3 in DNA: TGTGCCAGCTCACCGAGTAGTCTAGTAGGCCTCAATGAGCAGTTCTTC. This translates into CASSPSSLVGLNEQFF.

The chain has TRBV29-1 and TRBJ1-4; 8 bases are a match to TRBD1. CDR3 length: 16 residues. The germline V gene encodes CDR1 SQVTM and CDR2 ANQGSEA. The ends lost 1 base at V and 4 bases at J; junction bases unmatched: 8. The CDR3 sequence: CSVEGTGISDNEKLFF. CDR3 in DNA: TGCAGCGTTGAAGGGACAGGGATATCGGATAATGAAAAACTGTTTTTT.

The chain combines TRBV7-9 with TRBJ2-1, with D perhaps TRBD2 (5 bases). The CDR3 is 16 amino acids. Trimming left V 0 bases short and J 3 bases short, with 12 bases between. Germline values: CDR1 SEHNR, CDR2 FQNEAQ (reference sequence). CDR3 sequence (DNA): TGTGCCAGCAGCTTAGCTGCGGGCGCAGGCTACAATGAGCAGTTCTTC. Translated: CASSLAAGAGYNEQFF.

This rearrangement joins TRBV5-1 to TRBJ2-3; perhaps TRBD1 as D (5 bases). The CDR3 extends over 15 amino acids. The germline V gene has CDR1 SGHRS and CDR2 YFSETQ. Trimming shortened V by 2 bases and J by 0 bases, and 10 bases separated the two germline ends. CDR3 region: CASSFMGRSTDTQYF. CDR3 in DNA: TGCGCCAGCAGCTTTATGGGGCGGAGCACAGATACGCAGTATTTT.

The chain combines TRBV15 with TRBJ1-4; D remains ambiguous. Per the germline V gene, CDR1 is LNHNV and CDR2 is YYDKDF (reference sequence). The CDR3 runs to 15 residues. With 0 bases removed from V and 6 bases from J, the gap between germline ends came to 11 bases. CDR3 sequence reads: CATSRDRTGDEKLFF. The CDR3 DNA sequence: TGTGCCACCAGCAGAGATCGGACGGGAGATGAAAAACTGTTTTTT. The full variable domain, its missing parts supplied by reference TRBV15 and TRBJ1-4, is DAMVIQNPRYQVTQFGKPVTLSCSQTLNHNVMYWYQQKSSQAPKLLFHYYDKDFNNEADTPDNFQSRRPNTSFCFLDIRSPGLGDTAMYLCATSRDRTGDEKLFFGSGTQLSVL.

The chain is built from TRBV6-2 or TRBV6-3 and TRBJ2-5, with D perhaps TRBD2 (7 bases). V shed 0 bases and J shed 4 bases, with 21 bases lying between them. Per germline, CDR1 MNHEY and CDR2 SVGEGT. The CDR3 is made up of 18 amino acids. In DNA, the CDR3 is TGTGCCAGCAGTTACTCGAGGGGGACTAACTGGCCTGGAGAGACCCAGTACTTC. It is translated as CASSYSRGTNWPGETQYF.

This rearrangement joins TRBV18 to TRBJ2-5; 10 bases align to TRBD2. V gave up 1 base and J gave up 5 bases; unmatched junction bases: 4. The germline V gene has CDR1 KGHSH and CDR2 LQKENI. The CDR3 extends over 15 amino acids. CDR3 sequence (DNA): TGTGCCAGCTCACCACTACTAGCGGGACGGGAGACCCAGTACTTC. This sequence encodes CASSPLLAGRETQYF.

The gene calls are TRBV2 and TRBJ2-1; 10 bases align to TRBD2. The CDR3 length is 13 residues. Trimming at V came to 6 bases and at J to 7 bases, leaving 3 bases not matched to a gene. Germline V gene data show CDR1 as SNHLY and CDR2 as FYNNEI. The CDR3 nucleotides read TGTGCCAGCAGAGCGGGAGGGAGGAATGAGCAGTTCTTC. Translated: CASRAGGRNEQFF. Looking up the rest from reference TRBV2 and TRBJ2-1 gives the full variable domain: EPEVTQTPSHQVTQMGQEVILRCVPISNHLYFYWYRQILGQKVEFLVSFYNNEISEKSEIFDDQFSVERPDGSNFTLKIRSTKLEDSAMYFCASRAGGRNEQFFGPGTRLTVL.

The chain employs TRBV18 and TRBJ1-1, with 8 bases lining up with TRBD1. CDR1 and CDR2 from the germline V gene are KGHSH and LQKENI. This CDR3 is built from 16 residues. Trimming at V came to 5 bases and at J to 0 bases, leaving 8 bases not matched to a gene. The CDR3 region is CASSSGQGLMNTEAFF. The CDR3 DNA reads TGTGCCAGCTCATCTGGACAGGGCCTCATGAACACTGAAGCTTTCTTT.

This clone was detected once. The rearrangement uses TRBV4-1 and TRBJ2-2, with 10 bases identical to TRBD2. This CDR3 has 18 amino acids. The V and J ends lost 4 bases and 5 bases, in that order; junction bases with no gene match: 13. Germline V lookup: CDR1 MGHRA, CDR2 YSYEKL. The CDR3 nucleotides are TGCGCCAGCAGCCGAGCGGGGCTAGCGGGAGTCGATACCGGGGAGCTGTTTTTT. Protein: CASSRAGLAGVDTGELFF.

The gene calls are TRBV9 and TRBJ2-7, with TRBD1 matching 8 bases. The germline gives CDR1 SGDLS, CDR2 YYNGEE. This CDR3 is built from 16 residues. Trimming removed 3 bases from V and 0 bases from J; junction bases left unmatched: 8. The CDR3 loop is CASSAGQGLPSYEQYF. The CDR3 DNA sequence: TGTGCCAGCAGCGCCGGACAGGGCCTCCCCTCCTACGAGCAGTACTTC.

In this sample, this clone turned up once. The genes are TRBV11-3 and TRBJ1-4; 7 bases line up with TRBD1. J lost 8 bases, V lost 5 bases, and 8 bases had no gene match. Germline V lookup: CDR1 SGHNT, CDR2 YENEEA. This CDR3 comprises 14 residues. CDR3 in amino acids: CASSLGGAKEKLFF. As DNA, the CDR3 is TGTGCCAGCAGCCTAGGGGGCGCAAAGGAAAAACTGTTTTTT. The full variable domain, completed using reference TRBV11-3 and TRBJ1-4, is EAGVVQSPRYKIIEKKQPVAFWCNPISGHNTLYWYLQNLGQGPELLIRYENEEAVDDSQLPKDRFSAERLKGVDSTLKIQPAELGDSAVYLCASSLGGAKEKLFFGSGTQLSVL.

V and J are TRBV19 and TRBJ1-4; possibly TRBD1 for D (5 bases). The CDR3 is made up of 15 amino acids. Germline V gene data show CDR1 as LNHDA and CDR2 as SQIVND (reference sequence). The V end was cut by 9 bases, the J end by 4 bases, with 18 bases between. The CDR3 DNA is TGTGCCAGCAAACCGGTTAGGGGTGTTAATGAAAAACTGTTTTTT. It specifies CASKPVRGVNEKLFF.

The rearrangement links TRBV7-6 to TRBJ1-1, with a tentative D call TRBD1 (5 bases). This CDR3 spans 13 amino acids. Trimming removed 1 base at V and 8 bases at J, with 11 bases between. Germline values: CDR1 SGHVS, CDR2 FNYEAQ. The CDR3 DNA reads as TGTGCCAGCAGCTTAGTAGGGGTTGGAGAAGCTTTCTTT. Its protein product is CASSLVGVGEAFF.

The chain combines TRBV6-1 with TRBJ2-3; 9 nucleotides match TRBD2. Trimming removed 2 bases from V and 5 bases from J; junction bases left unmatched: 8. The length of the CDR3 is 16 residues. Germline values: CDR1 MNHNS, CDR2 SASEGT. CDR3 nucleotides: TGTGCCAGCAGTGAAATCAAGGCGGGAGGGCAAGATACGCAGTATTTT. Its translation: CASSEIKAGGQDTQYF.

The rearrangement joins TRBV30 to TRBJ2-2, with 8 bases matching TRBD1. Germline lookup yields CDR1 GTSNPN and CDR2 SVGIG (reference sequence). The CDR3 totals 15 residues. Unmatched junction bases numbered 4, after V lost 1 base and J lost 3 bases. The CDR3 region has the DNA TGTGCCTGGAGTGGACAGGGGAAGGACACCGGGGAGCTGTTTTTT. Translation gives CAWSGQGKDTGELFF.

This chain connects TRBV28 to TRBJ2-7; no reliable D call. Deletions cut 3 bases from V and 3 bases from J, with 6 bases between. CDR1 is MDHEN, CDR2 SYDVKM, per germline. The CDR3 consists of 12 residues. The CDR3 DNA is TGTGCCAGCAGTTTCCTCCGCTACGAGCAGTACTTC. This translates into CASSFLRYEQYF.